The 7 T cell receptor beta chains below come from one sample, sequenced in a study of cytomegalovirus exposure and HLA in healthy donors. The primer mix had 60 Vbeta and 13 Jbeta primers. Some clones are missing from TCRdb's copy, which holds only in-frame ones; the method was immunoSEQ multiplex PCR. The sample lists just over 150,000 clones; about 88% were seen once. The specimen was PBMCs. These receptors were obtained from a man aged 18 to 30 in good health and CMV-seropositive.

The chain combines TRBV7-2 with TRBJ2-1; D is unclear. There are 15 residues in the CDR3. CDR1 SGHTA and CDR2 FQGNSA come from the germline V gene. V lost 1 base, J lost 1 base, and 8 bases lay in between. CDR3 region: CASSLDFGSYNEQFF. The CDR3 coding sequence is TGTGCCAGCAGCTTAGATTTCGGGTCCTACAATGAGCAGTTCTTC.

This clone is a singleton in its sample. The CDR3 coding sequence is TGTGCCAGCAGCTTAAGCGGGCCGAACACCGGGGAGCTGTTTTTT. This translates into CASSLSGPNTGELFF. The rearrangement joins TRBV7-9 to TRBJ2-2, with a weak D call TRBD2 (6 bases). The CDR3 covers 15 residues. Trimming removed 2 bases from V and 0 bases from J, with 7 bases in between. CDR1 and CDR2 (germline): SEHNR, FQNEAQ (reference sequence). The full variable domain, completed using reference TRBV7-9 and TRBJ2-2, is DTGVSQNPRHKITKRGQNVTFRCDPISEHNRLYWYRQTLGQGPEFLTYFQNEAQLEKSRLLSDRFSAERPKGSFSTLEIQRTEQGDSAMYLCASSLSGPNTGELFFGEGSRLTVL.

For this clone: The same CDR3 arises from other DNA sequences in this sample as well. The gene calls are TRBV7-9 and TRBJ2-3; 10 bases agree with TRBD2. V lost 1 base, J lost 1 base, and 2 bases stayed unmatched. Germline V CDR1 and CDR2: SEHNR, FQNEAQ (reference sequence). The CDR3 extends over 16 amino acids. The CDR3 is CASSLELAGGTDTQYF. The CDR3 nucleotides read TGTGCCAGCAGCTTAGAGCTAGCGGGGGGCACAGATACGCAGTATTTT.

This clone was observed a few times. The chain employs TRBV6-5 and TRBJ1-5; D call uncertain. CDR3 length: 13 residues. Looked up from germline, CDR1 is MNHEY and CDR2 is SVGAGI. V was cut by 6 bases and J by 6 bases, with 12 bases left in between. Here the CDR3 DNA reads TGTGCCAGCAGCCGTGAGGGTATTCAGCCCCAGCATTTT. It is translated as CASSREGIQPQHF.

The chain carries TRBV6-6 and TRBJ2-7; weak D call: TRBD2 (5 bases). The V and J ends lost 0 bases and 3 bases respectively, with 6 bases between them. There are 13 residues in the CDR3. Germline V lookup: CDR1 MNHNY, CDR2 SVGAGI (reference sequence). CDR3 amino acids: CASSYSLGYEQYF. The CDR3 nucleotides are TGTGCCAGCAGTTACTCACTAGGCTACGAGCAGTACTTC.

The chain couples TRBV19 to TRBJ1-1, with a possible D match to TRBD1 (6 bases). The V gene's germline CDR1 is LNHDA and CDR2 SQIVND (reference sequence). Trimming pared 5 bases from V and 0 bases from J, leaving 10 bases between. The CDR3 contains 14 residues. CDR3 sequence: CASSLTGLNTEAFF. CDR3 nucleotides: TGTGCCAGTAGTCTGACAGGACTGAACACTGAAGCTTTCTTT.

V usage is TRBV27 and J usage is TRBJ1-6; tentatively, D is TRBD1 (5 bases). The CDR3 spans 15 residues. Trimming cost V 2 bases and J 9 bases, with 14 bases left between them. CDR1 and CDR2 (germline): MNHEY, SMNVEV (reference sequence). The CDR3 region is CASSLGAGISSPLHF. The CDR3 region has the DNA TGTGCCAGCAGTTTAGGGGCAGGGATTAGTTCACCCCTCCACTTT.